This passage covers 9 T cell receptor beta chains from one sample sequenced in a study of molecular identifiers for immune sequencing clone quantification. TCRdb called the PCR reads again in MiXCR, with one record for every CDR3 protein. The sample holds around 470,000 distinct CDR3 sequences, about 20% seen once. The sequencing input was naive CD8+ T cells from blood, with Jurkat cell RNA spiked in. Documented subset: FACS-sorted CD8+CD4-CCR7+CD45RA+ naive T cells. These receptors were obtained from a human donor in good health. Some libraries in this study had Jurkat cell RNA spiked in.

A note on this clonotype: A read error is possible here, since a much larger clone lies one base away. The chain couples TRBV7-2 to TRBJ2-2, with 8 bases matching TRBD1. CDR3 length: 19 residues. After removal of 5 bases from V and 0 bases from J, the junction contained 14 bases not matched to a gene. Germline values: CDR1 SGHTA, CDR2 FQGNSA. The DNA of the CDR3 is TGTGCCAGCAGCCCGAAGGGACAGGCAGAACCATCGAACACCGGGGAGCTGTTTTTT. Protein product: CASSPKGQAEPSNTGELFF. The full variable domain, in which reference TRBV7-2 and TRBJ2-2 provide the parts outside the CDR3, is GAGVSQSPSNKVTEKGKDVELRCDPISGHTALYWYRQSLGQGLEFLIYFQGNSAPDKSGLPSDRFSAERTGGSVSTLTIQRTQQEDSAVYLCASSPKGQAEPSNTGELFFGEGSRLTVL.

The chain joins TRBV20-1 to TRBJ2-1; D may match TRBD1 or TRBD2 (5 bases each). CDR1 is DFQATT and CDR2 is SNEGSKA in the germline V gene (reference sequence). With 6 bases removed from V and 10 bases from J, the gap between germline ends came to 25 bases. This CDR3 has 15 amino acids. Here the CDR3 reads CSALTRDPSQSEQFF. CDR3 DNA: TGCAGTGCCCTAACCCGGGACCCCAGCCAGTCGGAGCAGTTCTTC.

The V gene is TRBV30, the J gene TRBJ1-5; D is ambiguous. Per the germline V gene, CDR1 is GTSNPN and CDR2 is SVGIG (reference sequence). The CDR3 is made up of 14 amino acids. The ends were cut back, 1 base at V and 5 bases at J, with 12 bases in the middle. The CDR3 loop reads CAWSGGSGDQPQHF. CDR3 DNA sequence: TGTGCCTGGAGTGGGGGTTCCGGGGATCAGCCCCAGCATTTT.

CDR3: CASSAGQYSSYEQYF. The CDR3 nucleotides are TGTGCCAGCAGCGCGGGACAGTATAGCTCCTACGAGCAGTACTTC. This chain connects TRBV11-1 to TRBJ2-7; weak D call: TRBD1 (7 bases). The CDR3 sequence is 15 residues long. The V and J ends lost 5 bases and 0 bases respectively, with 14 bases between them. Germline V gene lookup returns CDR1 SGHAT and CDR2 FQDESV (reference sequence).

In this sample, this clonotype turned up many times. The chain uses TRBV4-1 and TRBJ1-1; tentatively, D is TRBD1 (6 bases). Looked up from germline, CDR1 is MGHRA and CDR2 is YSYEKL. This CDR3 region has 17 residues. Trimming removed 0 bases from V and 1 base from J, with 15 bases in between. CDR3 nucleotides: TGCGCCAGCAGCCAAGAGGGTTTGGGGGCAGGGAACACTGAAGCTTTCTTT. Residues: CASSQEGLGAGNTEAFF.

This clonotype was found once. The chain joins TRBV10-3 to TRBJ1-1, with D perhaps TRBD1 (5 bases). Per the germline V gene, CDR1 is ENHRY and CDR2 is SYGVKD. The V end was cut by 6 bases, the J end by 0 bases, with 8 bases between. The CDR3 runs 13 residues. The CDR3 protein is CAIRDSMNTEAFF. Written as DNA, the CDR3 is TGTGCCATCAGAGACAGCATGAACACTGAAGCTTTCTTT.

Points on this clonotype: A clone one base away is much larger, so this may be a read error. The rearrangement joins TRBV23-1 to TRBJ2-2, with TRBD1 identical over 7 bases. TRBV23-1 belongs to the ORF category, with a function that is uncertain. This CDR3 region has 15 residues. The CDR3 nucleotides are TGCGCCAGCAGGATCCGGGACAGAGGCACCGGGGAGCTGCTTTTT. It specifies CASRIRDRGTGELLF.

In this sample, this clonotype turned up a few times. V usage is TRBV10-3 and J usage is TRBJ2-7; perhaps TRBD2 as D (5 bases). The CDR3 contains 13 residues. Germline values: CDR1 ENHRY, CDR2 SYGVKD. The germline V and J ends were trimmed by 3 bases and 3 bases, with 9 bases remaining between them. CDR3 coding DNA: TGTGCCATCAGTGAAGCGGACGGCTACGAGCAGTACTTC. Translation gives CAISEADGYEQYF.

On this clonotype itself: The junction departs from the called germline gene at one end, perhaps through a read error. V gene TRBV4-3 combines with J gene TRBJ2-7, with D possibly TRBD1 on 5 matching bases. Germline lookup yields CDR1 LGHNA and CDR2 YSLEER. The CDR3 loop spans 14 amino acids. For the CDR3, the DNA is TGCGCCGGCAGCCAAGGAACAGGCGGCTACGAGCAGTACTTC. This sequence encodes CAGSQGTGGYEQYF.